This T cell receptor (beta chain) came from a study of cytomegalovirus exposure and HLA in healthy donors. General observations from the study: A missense DCLRE1C variant was associated with V- and J-gene trimming of TCR beta chains in a later analysis, and an independent cohort replicated the association. Common viral pathogens seemed to be connected with several of the most significant clusters, according to a later analysis.

Vbeta (60) and Jbeta (13) primers were used in the PCR. Sequencing used immunoSEQ multiplex PCR; TCRdb keeps in-frame clones, though not all of them. The sample records roughly 230,000 clones, 70% to 90% being singletons. This clone was counted once. The antigen remains unidentified. V gave up 5 bases and J gave up 15 bases; unmatched junction bases: 13. Germline V CDR1 and CDR2: SEHNR, FQNEAQ (reference sequence). CDR3 length: 13 amino acids. Each donor's status was that of a healthy bone marrow donor. The sequence came from a girl aged 2-10 years in good health and CMV-seronegative. The sample consisted of PBMCs. The J gene is TRBJ1-3, the V gene TRBV7-9, with 7 bases matching TRBD1. CDR3: CASSHKTGRSKYF. CDR3 DNA sequence: TGTGCCAGCAGCCACAAGACAGGGCGGAGTAAATATTTT.